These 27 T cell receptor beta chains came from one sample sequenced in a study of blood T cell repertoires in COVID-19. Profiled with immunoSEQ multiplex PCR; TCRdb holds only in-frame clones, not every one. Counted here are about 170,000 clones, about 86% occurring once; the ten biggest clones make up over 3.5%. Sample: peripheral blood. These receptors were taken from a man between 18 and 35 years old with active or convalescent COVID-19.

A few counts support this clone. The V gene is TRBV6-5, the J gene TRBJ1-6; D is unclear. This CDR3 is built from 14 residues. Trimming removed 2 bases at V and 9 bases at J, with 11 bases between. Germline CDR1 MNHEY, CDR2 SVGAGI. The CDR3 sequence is CASSYEPRGSPLHF. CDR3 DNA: TGTGCCAGCAGTTACGAACCCCGAGGTTCACCCCTCCACTTT.

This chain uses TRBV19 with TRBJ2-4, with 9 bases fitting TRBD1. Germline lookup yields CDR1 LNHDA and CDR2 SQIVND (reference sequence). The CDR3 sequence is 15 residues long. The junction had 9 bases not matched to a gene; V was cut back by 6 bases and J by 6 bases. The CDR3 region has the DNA TGTGCCAGTAGCCTTAGACCGGGACAGGGAAACATTCAGTACTTC. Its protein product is CASSLRPGQGNIQYF.

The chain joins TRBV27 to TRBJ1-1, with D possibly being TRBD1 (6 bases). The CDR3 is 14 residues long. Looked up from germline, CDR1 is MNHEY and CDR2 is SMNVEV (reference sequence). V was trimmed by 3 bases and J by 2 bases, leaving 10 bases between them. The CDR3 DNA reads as TGTGCCAGCAGTTTGGAAGGGGGAAACACTGAAGCTTTCTTT. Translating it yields CASSLEGGNTEAFF.

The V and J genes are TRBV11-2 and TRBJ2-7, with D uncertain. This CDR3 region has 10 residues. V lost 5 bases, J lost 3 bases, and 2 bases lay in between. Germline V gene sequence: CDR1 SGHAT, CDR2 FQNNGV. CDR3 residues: CASSRYEQYF. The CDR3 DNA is TGTGCCAGCAGCCGCTACGAGCAGTACTTC.

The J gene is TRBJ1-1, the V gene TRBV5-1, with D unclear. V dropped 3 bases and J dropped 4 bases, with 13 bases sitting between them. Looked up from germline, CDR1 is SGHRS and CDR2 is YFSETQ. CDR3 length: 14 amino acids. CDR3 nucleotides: TGCGCCAGCAGCTGGGGAGAGGGAGGCACTGAAGCTTTCTTT. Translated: CASSWGEGGTEAFF.

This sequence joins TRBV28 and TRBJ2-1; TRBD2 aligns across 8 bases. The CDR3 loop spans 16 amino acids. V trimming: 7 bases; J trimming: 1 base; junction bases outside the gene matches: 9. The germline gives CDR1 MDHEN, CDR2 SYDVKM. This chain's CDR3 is CASTSGGLGSYNEQFF. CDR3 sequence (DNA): TGTGCCAGCACTTCGGGGGGGCTGGGGTCCTACAATGAGCAGTTCTTC.

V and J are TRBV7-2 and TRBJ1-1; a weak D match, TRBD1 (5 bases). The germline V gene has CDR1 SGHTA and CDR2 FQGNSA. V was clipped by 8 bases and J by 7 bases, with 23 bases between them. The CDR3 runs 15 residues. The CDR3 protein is CASLLEGRGLSEAFF. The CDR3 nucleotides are TGTGCCAGCCTCTTGGAGGGCCGGGGCTTGAGTGAAGCTTTCTTT.

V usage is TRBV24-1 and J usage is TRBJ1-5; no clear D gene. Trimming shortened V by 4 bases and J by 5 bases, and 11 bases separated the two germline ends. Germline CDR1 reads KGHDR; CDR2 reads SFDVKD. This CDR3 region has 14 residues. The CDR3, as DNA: TGTGCCACCAGTGAACCTGACACCGATCAGCCCCAGCATTTT. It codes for CATSEPDTDQPQHF.

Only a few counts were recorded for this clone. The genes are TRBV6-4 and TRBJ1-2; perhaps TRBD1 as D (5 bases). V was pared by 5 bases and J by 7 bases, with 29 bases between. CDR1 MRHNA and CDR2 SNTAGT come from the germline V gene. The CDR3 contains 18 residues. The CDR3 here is CASSRDSGAAGGIRGYTF. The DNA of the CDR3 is TGTGCCAGCAGTAGAGACTCTGGGGCGGCAGGTGGGATTCGTGGCTACACCTTC.

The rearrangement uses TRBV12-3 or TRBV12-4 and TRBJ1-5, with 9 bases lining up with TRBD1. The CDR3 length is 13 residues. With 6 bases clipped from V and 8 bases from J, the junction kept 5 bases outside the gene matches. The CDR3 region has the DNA TGTGCCAGCAGCTGGACAGGGGATGAGCCCCAGCATTTT. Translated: CASSWTGDEPQHF.

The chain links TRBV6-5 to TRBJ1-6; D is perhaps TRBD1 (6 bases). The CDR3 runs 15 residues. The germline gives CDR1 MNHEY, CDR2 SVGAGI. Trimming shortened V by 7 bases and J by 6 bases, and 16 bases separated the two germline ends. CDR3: CASTIVQGINSPLHF. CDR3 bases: TGTGCCAGCACAATCGTCCAGGGGATTAATTCACCCCTCCACTTT.

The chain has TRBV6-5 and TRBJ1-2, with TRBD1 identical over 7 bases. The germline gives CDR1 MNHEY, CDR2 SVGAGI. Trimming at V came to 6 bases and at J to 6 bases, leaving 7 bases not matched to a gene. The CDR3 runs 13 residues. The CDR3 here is CASSQGGVDGYTF. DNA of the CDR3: TGTGCCAGCAGCCAAGGGGGCGTGGATGGCTACACCTTC.

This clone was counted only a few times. This CDR3 reads CAISGGLAALGNEQFF. DNA of the CDR3: TGTGCCATCAGTGGGGGGCTAGCTGCCTTGGGTAATGAGCAGTTCTTC. The chain joins TRBV10-3 to TRBJ2-1; a weak D match, TRBD1 (6 bases). The germline V gene has CDR1 ENHRY and CDR2 SYGVKD. Trimming left V 4 bases short and J 7 bases short, with 20 bases between. CDR3 size: 16 residues.

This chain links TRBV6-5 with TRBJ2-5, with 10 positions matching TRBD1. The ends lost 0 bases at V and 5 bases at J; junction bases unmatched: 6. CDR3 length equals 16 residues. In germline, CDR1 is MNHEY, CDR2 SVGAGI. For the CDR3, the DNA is TGTGCCAGCAGTTACTCGGGACAGGGGACTGGGGAGACCCAGTACTTC. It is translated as CASSYSGQGTGETQYF.

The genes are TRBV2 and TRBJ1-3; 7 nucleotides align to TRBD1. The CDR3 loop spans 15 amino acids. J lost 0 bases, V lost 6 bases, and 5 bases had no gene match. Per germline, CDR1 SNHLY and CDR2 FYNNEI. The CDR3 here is CASRKQGSSGNTIYF. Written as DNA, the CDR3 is TGTGCCAGCAGGAAACAGGGGTCCTCTGGAAACACCATATATTTT.

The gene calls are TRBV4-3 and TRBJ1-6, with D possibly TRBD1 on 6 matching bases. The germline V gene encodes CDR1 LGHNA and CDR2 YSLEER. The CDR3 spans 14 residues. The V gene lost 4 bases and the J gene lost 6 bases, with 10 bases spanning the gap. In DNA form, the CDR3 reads TGCGCCAGCAGCCCACAGGGATTTAATTCACCCCTCCACTTT. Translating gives CASSPQGFNSPLHF.

CDR3 nucleotides: TGTGCCAGCAGTGAGTTGCGGAATAGCTATGGCTACACCTTC. Protein sequence: CASSELRNSYGYTF. The chain employs TRBV6-1 and TRBJ1-2; unclear D gene. In germline, CDR1 is MNHNS, CDR2 SASEGT. V lost 3 bases and J lost 4, with 12 bases in between. The CDR3 contains 14 residues.

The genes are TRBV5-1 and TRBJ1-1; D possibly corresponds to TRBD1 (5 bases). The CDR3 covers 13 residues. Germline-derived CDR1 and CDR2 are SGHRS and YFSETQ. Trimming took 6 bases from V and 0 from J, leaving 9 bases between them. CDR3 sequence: CASTDTVNTEAFF. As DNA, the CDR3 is TGCGCCAGCACGGACACCGTGAACACTGAAGCTTTCTTT.

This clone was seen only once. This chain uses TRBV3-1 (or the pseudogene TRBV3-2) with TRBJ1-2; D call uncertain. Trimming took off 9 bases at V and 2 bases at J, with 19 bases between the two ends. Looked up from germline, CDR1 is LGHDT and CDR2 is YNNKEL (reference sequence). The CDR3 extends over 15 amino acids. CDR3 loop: CASRPLGELNYGYTF. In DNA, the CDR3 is TGTGCCAGTCGACCTCTTGGAGAGTTAAACTATGGCTACACCTTC.

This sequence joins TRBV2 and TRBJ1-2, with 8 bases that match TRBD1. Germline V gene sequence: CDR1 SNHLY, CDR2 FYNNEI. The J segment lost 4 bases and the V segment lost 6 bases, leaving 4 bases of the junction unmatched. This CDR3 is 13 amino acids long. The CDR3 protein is CASRFTGGYGYTF. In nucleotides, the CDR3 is TGTGCCAGCAGGTTCACAGGGGGCTATGGCTACACCTTC.

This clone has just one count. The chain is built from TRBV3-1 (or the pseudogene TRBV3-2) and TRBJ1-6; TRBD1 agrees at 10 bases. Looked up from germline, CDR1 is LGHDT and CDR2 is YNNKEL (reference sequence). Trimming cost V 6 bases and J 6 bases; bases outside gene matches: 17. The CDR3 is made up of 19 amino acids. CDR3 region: CASRNSGTGVYFGNSPLHF. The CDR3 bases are TGTGCCAGCAGGAACTCCGGGACAGGGGTTTACTTTGGTAATTCACCCCTCCACTTT.

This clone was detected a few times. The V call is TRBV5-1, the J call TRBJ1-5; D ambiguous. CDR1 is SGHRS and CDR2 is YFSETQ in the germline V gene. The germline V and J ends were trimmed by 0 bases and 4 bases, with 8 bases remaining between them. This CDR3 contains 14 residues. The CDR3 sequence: CASSLGTENQPQHF. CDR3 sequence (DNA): TGCGCCAGCAGCTTGGGTACAGAGAATCAGCCCCAGCATTTT. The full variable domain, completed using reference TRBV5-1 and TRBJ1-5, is KAGVTQTPRYLIKTRGQQVTLSCSPISGHRSVSWYQQTPGQGLQFLFEYFSETQRNKGNFPGRFSGRQFSNSRSEMNVSTLELGDSALYLCASSLGTENQPQHFGDGTRLSIL.

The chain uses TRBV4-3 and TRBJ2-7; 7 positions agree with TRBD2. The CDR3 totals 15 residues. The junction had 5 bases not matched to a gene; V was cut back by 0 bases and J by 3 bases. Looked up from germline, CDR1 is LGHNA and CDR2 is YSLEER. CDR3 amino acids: CASSQDRASGYEQYF. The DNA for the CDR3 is TGCGCCAGCAGCCAAGATCGGGCTAGCGGCTACGAGCAGTACTTC.

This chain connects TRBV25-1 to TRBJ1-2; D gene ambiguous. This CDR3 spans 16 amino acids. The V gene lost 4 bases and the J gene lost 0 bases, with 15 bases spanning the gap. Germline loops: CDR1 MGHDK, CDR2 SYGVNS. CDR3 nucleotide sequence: TGTGCCAGCAGTGGGTTAGGTACAGCAGCTAACTATGGCTACACCTTC. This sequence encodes CASSGLGTAANYGYTF.

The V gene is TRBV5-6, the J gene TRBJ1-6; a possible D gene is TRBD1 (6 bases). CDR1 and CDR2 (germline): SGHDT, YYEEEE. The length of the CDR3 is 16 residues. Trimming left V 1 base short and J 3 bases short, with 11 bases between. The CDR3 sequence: CASSLKQGFYNSPLHF. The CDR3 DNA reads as TGTGCCAGCAGCTTGAAGCAGGGGTTCTATAATTCACCCCTCCACTTT.

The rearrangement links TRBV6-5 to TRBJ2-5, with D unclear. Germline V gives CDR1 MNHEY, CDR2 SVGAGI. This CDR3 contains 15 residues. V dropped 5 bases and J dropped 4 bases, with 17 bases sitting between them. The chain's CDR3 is CASSQARIGRETQYF. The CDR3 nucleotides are TGTGCCAGCAGTCAGGCAAGGATAGGTAGAGAGACCCAGTACTTC.

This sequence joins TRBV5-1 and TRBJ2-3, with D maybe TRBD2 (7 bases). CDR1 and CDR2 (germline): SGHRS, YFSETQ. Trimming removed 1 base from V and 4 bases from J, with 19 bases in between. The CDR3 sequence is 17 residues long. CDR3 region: CASSLRPGGLDSDTQYF. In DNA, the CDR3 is TGCGCCAGCAGCTTGAGGCCGGGGGGCCTGGACTCAGATACGCAGTATTTT.